This is a list of T cell receptor beta chains from one sample in a study of control samples from healthy donors and cancer patients. The data were produced by immunoSEQ multiplex PCR, yet TCRdb's version contains in-frame clones alone and is incomplete. The sample has 140,000 to 150,000 clones, 80% to 95% seen once. Specimen: blood. The receptors were gathered from a man younger than 35 in good health. Each CDR3 is given with its conserved first and last residue. The D gene is left open where the match is weak. Clone size, where shown, is once, few, many, or a class for clones that have expanded.

V gene,D gene,clone size,J gene,CDR3 protein,CDR3 DNA
TRBV11-2,NA,NA,TRBJ1-1,CASSFLELGYAEAFF,TGTGCCAGCAGCTTCCTTGAATTGGGCTATGCGGAAGCTTTCTTT
TRBV5-1,NA,NA,TRBJ2-3,CASSLVLRTDTQYF,TGCGCCAGCAGCTTGGTCTTACGCACAGATACGCAGTATTTT
TRBV3-1/TRBV3-2,TRBD1,NA,TRBJ1-2,CASSQGGQGIYTF,TGTGCCAGCAGCCAAGGAGGACAGGGGATTTACACCTTC
TRBV2,NA,NA,TRBJ1-5,CASSDGGSQPQHF,TGTGCCAGCAGTGACGGGGGGAGTCAGCCCCAGCATTTT
TRBV20-1,NA,few,TRBJ1-3,CSASTGSGNTIYF,TGCAGTGCTAGTACGGGGTCTGGAAACACCATATATTTT
TRBV10-3,NA,NA,TRBJ2-1,CAISELGGSSYNEQFF,TGTGCCATCAGTGAGCTGGGAGGCAGCTCCTACAATGAGCAGTTCTTC
TRBV10-3,TRBD1,NA,TRBJ1-5,CAISPTGGVKLGQPQHF,TGTGCCATCAGTCCTACAGGGGGCGTGAAACTGGGGCAGCCCCAGCATTTT
TRBV5-4,TRBD2,NA,TRBJ2-2,CASSSGLAGVSGELFF,TGTGCCAGCAGCTCGGGACTAGCGGGAGTGAGCGGGGAGCTGTTTTTT
TRBV19,NA,NA,TRBJ1-6,CASGDRDSANSPLHF,TGTGCCAGTGGCGACCGGGACTCAGCTAATTCACCCCTCCACTTT
TRBV10-1,NA,NA,TRBJ2-5,CASSTSTDQETQYF,NA
TRBV2,TRBD2,NA,TRBJ2-5,CASSEGPGGVEETQYF,TGTGCCAGCAGTGAAGGGCCGGGAGGGGTTGAAGAGACCCAGTACTTC